This is a list of T cell receptor beta chains from one sample in a study of T-cell memory formation after mild COVID-19. TCRdb fed the 5' RACE reads into MiXCR, producing one record per CDR3 protein. The sample consists of approximately 7,400 distinct CDR3 sequences, roughly 31% of them appearing once. Specimen: PBMCs or a T cell subset sorted from them (not recorded which). These receptor sequences come from an adult woman who had mild COVID-19 (a few samples of this study predate the infection). Cell type and time point are not known. The CDR3 runs from the conserved cysteine through the conserved F or W. The D gene is left open where the match is weak. A row's size may be missing; if present it is once, few, many or a size class.

CDR3 | DNA | V | D | size | J
CSVGGMGYGYTF | TGCAGCGTTGGGGGGATGGGCTATGGCTACACCTTC | TRBV29-1 | NA | many | TRBJ1-2
CSAARQTDTGELFF | TGCAGTGCTGCCCGACAGACAGACACCGGGGAGCTGTTTTTT | TRBV20-1 | NA | many | TRBJ2-2
CASSSYMGGADTQYF | TGTGCCAGCAGTTCCTACATGGGGGGTGCAGATACGCAGTATTTT | TRBV12-3/TRBV12-4 | NA | once | TRBJ2-3
CASRPTRGIPGELFF | TGTGCCAGCAGACCGACTAGAGGGATCCCCGGGGAGCTGTTTTTT | TRBV7-9 | NA | medium-sized | TRBJ2-2
CASTGTGRYEQYF | TGTGCCAGCACCGGGACAGGGCGCTACGAGCAGTACTTC | TRBV7-2 | TRBD1 | NA | TRBJ2-7
CASSSSPGYTEAFF | TGTGCCAGCAGCTCTTCCCCAGGGTACACTGAAGCTTTCTTT | TRBV7-2 | NA | many | TRBJ1-1
CASSKIPIDLNYGYTF | TGTGCCAGCAGCAAAATCCCAATCGATCTTAACTATGGCTACACCTTC | TRBV7-9 | NA | many | TRBJ1-2
CASSRPTSGIRIYNEQFF | TGTGCCAGCAGTCGCCCCACATCGGGGATACGTATCTACAATGAGCAGTTCTTC | TRBV6-5 | NA | many | TRBJ2-1
CASSSQGGEQYF | TGTGCCAGCAGTTCACAGGGTGGCGAGCAGTACTTC | TRBV7-6 | NA | medium-sized | TRBJ2-7
CASSPPWGDTEAFF | TGCGCCAGCAGCCCACCGTGGGGGGACACTGAAGCTTTCTTT | TRBV5-1 | NA | many | TRBJ1-1
CASSPQGLYGYTF | TGTGCCAGCAGCCCACAGGGCCTATATGGCTACACCTTC | TRBV6-5 | NA | many | TRBJ1-2
CASSPAGNGDTQYF | TGTGCCAGCAGCCCAGCGGGAAATGGAGATACGCAGTATTTT | TRBV9 | TRBD2 | many | TRBJ2-3
CASSTLTGPSGANVLTF | TGTGCCAGCAGCACCCTGACAGGCCCCTCTGGGGCCAACGTCCTGACTTTC | TRBV5-4 | NA | many | TRBJ2-6
CANNTEAFF | TGTGCCAACAACACTGAAGCTTTCTTT | TRBV6-4 | NA | many | TRBJ1-1
CASSLTTGGYEQYF | TGTGCCAGCTCATTAACCACGGGTGGATACGAGCAGTACTTC | TRBV18 | NA | many | TRBJ2-7
CASSLDHTDTQYF | TGTGCCAGCAGCTTAGACCACACAGATACGCAGTATTTT | TRBV7-3 | NA | medium-sized | TRBJ2-3
CATSDPGRHTGELFF | TGTGCCACCAGTGATCCGGGACGGCACACCGGGGAGCTGTTTTTT | TRBV21-1 | NA | NA | TRBJ2-2
CASSPRLAGASDTQYF | TGTGCCAGCAGTCCGAGACTAGCGGGAGCGTCAGATACGCAGTATTTT | TRBV12-3/TRBV12-4 | TRBD2 | once | TRBJ2-3
CASSPQPAGGPKQFF | TGCGCCAGCAGCCCCCAGCCAGCGGGGGGGCCCAAACAGTTCTTC | TRBV5-1 | TRBD2 | NA | TRBJ2-1
CASSENPSLLYEQYF | TGTGCCAGCAGTGAAAACCCGTCCCTCCTTTACGAGCAGTACTTC | TRBV7-2 | NA | many | TRBJ2-7
CASSPGTGSTDTQYF | TGTGCCAGCAGTCCAGGGACGGGAAGCACAGATACGCAGTATTTT | TRBV2 | NA | many | TRBJ2-3
CASRELGAYEQYF | TGCGCCAGCAGGGAGTTAGGAGCCTACGAGCAGTACTTC | TRBV5-1 | NA | NA | TRBJ2-7
CASSKGTSGSWVETQYF | TGTGCCAGCAGCAAAGGGACTAGCGGGAGTTGGGTAGAGACCCAGTACTTC | TRBV7-9 | TRBD2 | many | TRBJ2-5
CASSLDPGELFF | TGTGCCAGCAGCTTAGATCCCGGGGAGCTGTTTTTT | TRBV7-2 | NA | many | TRBJ2-2
CASSLGWDREKNYGYTF | TGCGCCAGCAGCTTGGGTTGGGACAGGGAAAAAAACTATGGCTACACCTTC | TRBV5-1 | TRBD1 | many | TRBJ1-2
CASSFLAGDQPQHF | TGTGCCAGCAGTTTTTTGGCGGGGGATCAGCCCCAGCATTTT | TRBV6-6 | NA | many | TRBJ1-5
CASSLAGGYNEQFF | TGTGCCAGCAGCTTAGCGGGTGGGTACAATGAGCAGTTCTTC | TRBV7-8 | NA | NA | TRBJ2-1